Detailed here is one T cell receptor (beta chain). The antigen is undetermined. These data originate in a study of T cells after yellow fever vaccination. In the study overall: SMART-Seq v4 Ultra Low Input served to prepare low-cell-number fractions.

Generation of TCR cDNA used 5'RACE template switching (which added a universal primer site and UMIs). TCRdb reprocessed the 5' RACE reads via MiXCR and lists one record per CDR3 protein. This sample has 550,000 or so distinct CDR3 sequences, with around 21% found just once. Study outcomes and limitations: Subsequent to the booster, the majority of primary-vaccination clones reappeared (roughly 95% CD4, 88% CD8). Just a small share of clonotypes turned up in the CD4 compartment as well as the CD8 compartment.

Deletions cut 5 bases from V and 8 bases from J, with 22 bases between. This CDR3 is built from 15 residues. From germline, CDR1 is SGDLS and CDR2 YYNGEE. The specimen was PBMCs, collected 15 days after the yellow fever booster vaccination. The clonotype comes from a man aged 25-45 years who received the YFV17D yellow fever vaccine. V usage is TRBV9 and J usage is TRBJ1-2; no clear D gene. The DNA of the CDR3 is TGTGCCAGCAGTCAAGAAGGCCGATATGGTTTGGGCTACACCTTC. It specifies CASSQEGRYGLGYTF.